These 26 T cell receptor beta chains originate from one sample sequenced in a study of blood T cell repertoires in COVID-19 (TCRdb year 2020). Libraries were prepared through the immunoSEQ multiplex PCR assay. TCRdb provides this immuneACCESS table in a form limited to in-frame rearrangements. Some clones are lacking; in checked studies, under half of them reflect an unresolved V gene, and why the rest are absent is not known. The table for this sample lists 15,000 to 20,000 clones; about 81% of them were counted only once. Roughly 8% of the sample belongs to the ten largest clones. The sequenced sample was peripheral blood. All receptors derive from a man aged 55 to 70 with acute or convalescent COVID-19.

The chain links TRBV7-2 to TRBJ1-1, with D unclear. The germline V gene encodes CDR1 SGHTA and CDR2 FQGNSA. V lost 3 bases and J lost 1, with 6 bases in between. This CDR3 comprises 13 residues. CDR3 DNA: TGTGCCAGCAGCTTCCGGGGGAACACTGAAGCTTTCTTT. Its protein product is CASSFRGNTEAFF.

This chain uses TRBV2 with TRBJ2-3, with D uncertain. The CDR3 totals 11 residues. V shed 8 bases and J shed 8 bases, with 11 bases lying between them. CDR1 SNHLY and CDR2 FYNNEI come from the germline V gene. The CDR3 is CASRRGGTQYF. The CDR3 DNA sequence: TGTGCCAGCCGAAGAGGCGGTACGCAGTATTTT.

The CDR3 DNA reads TGTGCCAGCAGCTCGACAGTGGGGGGCTACACCTTC. Its protein is CASSSTVGGYTF. V gene TRBV7-9 combines with J gene TRBJ1-2, with D possibly TRBD1 on 5 matching bases. V dropped 4 bases and J dropped 8 bases, with 11 bases sitting between them. The CDR3 sequence is 12 residues long. Per germline, CDR1 SEHNR and CDR2 FQNEAQ (reference sequence). Drawing the rest from reference TRBV7-9 and TRBJ1-2, the complete variable domain is DTGVSQNPRHKITKRGQNVTFRCDPISEHNRLYWYRQTLGQGPEFLTYFQNEAQLEKSRLLSDRFSAERPKGSFSTLEIQRTEQGDSAMYLCASSSTVGGYTFGSGTRLTVV.

The genes are TRBV6-1 and TRBJ2-7, with D possibly being TRBD1 (5 bases). The CDR3 extends over 17 amino acids. Per germline, CDR1 MNHNS and CDR2 SASEGT. Trimming took 0 bases from V and 6 from J, leaving 21 bases between them. The CDR3 DNA follows: TGTGCCAGCAGTGAAGCCGACAGTCGGATCGACGAAGGCGAGCAGTACTTC. Translation gives CASSEADSRIDEGEQYF.

This rearrangement joins TRBV5-4 to TRBJ1-3; D remains unclear. Per the germline V gene, CDR1 is SGHNT and CDR2 is YYREEE (reference sequence). The CDR3 loop spans 17 amino acids. Trimming took 0 bases from V and 0 from J, leaving 13 bases between them. For the CDR3, the DNA is TGTGCCAGCAGCTTGGTGTCCGGCGCGGACTCTGGAAACACCATATATTTT. The encoded protein is CASSLVSGADSGNTIYF.

This chain uses TRBV18 with TRBJ2-7; tentatively, D is TRBD1 (6 bases). From germline, CDR1 is KGHSH and CDR2 LQKENI. The CDR3 has 14 residues. V lost 2 bases to trimming and J lost 2 bases, with 10 bases between them. The CDR3 loop is CASSPTGTTYEQYF. CDR3 DNA: TGTGCCAGCTCACCAACCGGGACAACCTACGAGCAGTACTTC. The variable domain in full, with the rest retrieved from reference TRBV18 and TRBJ2-7, is NAGVMQNPRHLVRRRGQEARLRCSPMKGHSHVYWYRQLPEEGLKFMVYLQKENIIDESGMPKERFSAEFPKEGPSILRIQQVVRGDSAAYFCASSPTGTTYEQYFGPGTRLTVT.

A single count supports this clone. This chain links TRBV18 with TRBJ2-2; D may be TRBD1 (5 bases). The CDR3 spans 15 residues. V was cut by 0 bases and J by 4 bases, with 9 bases left in between. CDR1 is KGHSH and CDR2 is LQKENI in the germline V gene. CDR3 in DNA: TGTGCCAGCTCACCACCAACCAGGGCCACCGGGGAGCTGTTTTTT. It is translated as CASSPPTRATGELFF.

The chain joins TRBV6-5 to TRBJ2-7; 9 bases align to TRBD1. The CDR3 loop spans 15 amino acids. Germline values: CDR1 MNHEY, CDR2 SVGAGI. Germline trimming cut 6 bases from V and 5 bases from J; bases unmatched to any gene: 11. CDR3 nucleotide sequence: TGTGCCAGCAGCCAGGCGCACAGGGGGCGGGACGAGCAGTACTTC. Its protein product is CASSQAHRGRDEQYF.

Only one count was recorded for this clone. The chain links TRBV6-5 to TRBJ1-5, with TRBD1 identical over 7 bases. Germline values: CDR1 MNHEY, CDR2 SVGAGI. The V segment lost 6 bases and the J segment 5 bases; nucleotides outside the gene matches: 7. The CDR3 spans 14 residues. CDR3 DNA: TGTGCCAGCAGGTCCGGACAGGAGGATCAGCCCCAGCATTTT. Its protein product is CASRSGQEDQPQHF.

This chain joins TRBV7-2 and TRBJ2-7; 11 bases fit TRBD1. The germline V gene has CDR1 SGHTA and CDR2 FQGNSA. Unmatched junction bases numbered 7, after V lost 5 bases and J lost 4 bases. There are 15 residues in the CDR3. The CDR3 sequence: CASSRRTGGAYEQYF. CDR3 DNA: TGTGCCAGCAGCCGTAGGACAGGGGGCGCGTACGAGCAGTACTTC.

V usage is TRBV25-1 and J usage is TRBJ2-1; 13 bases map to TRBD2. With 1 base clipped from V and 1 base from J, the junction kept 1 base outside the gene matches. The germline V gene has CDR1 MGHDK and CDR2 SYGVNS. The CDR3 covers 17 residues. CDR3: CASSELGLAGSYNEQFF. The CDR3 coding sequence is TGTGCCAGCAGTGAATTGGGACTAGCGGGATCCTACAATGAGCAGTTCTTC.

The gene calls are TRBV10-3 and TRBJ2-1; D gene ambiguous. V was clipped by 4 bases and J by 4 bases, with 17 bases between them. Germline loops: CDR1 ENHRY, CDR2 SYGVKD. This CDR3 spans 16 amino acids. The CDR3 DNA is TGTGCCATCAGTGGAGGAAACGTCCCTATATACAATGAGCAGTTCTTC. Protein sequence: CAISGGNVPIYNEQFF.

The chain combines TRBV4-1 with TRBJ2-3; 8 bases align to TRBD1. Germline loops: CDR1 MGHRA, CDR2 YSYEKL. This CDR3 contains 16 residues. Trimming cost V 3 bases and J 0 bases; bases outside gene matches: 5. The CDR3 here is CASSHGQGTSTDTQYF. CDR3 nucleotide sequence: TGCGCCAGCAGCCATGGACAGGGAACTAGCACAGATACGCAGTATTTT.

The rearrangement uses TRBV6-1 and TRBJ1-4, with D tentatively TRBD1 (5 bases). The CDR3 covers 15 residues. The germline V gene encodes CDR1 MNHNS and CDR2 SASEGT. Trimming shortened V by 1 base and J by 4 bases, and 10 bases separated the two germline ends. The DNA of the CDR3 is TGTGCCAGCAGTGAAGGGAATAGGGGTAATGAAAAACTGTTTTTT. Encoded protein: CASSEGNRGNEKLFF.

The rearrangement uses TRBV13 and TRBJ1-1, with 10 bases aligning to TRBD1. The length of the CDR3 is 15 residues. V lost 5 bases and J lost 4; bases outside the gene matches: 7. Germline-derived CDR1 and CDR2 are PRHDT and FYEKMQ (reference sequence). The CDR3 here is CASSRTGGTSTEAFF. DNA for the CDR3: TGTGCCAGCAGCCGGACAGGGGGAACCTCCACTGAAGCTTTCTTT.

V and J are TRBV27 and TRBJ1-2; TRBD1 agrees at 9 bases. J gave up 0 bases and V 7 bases, and 3 bases lay outside the gene matches. The germline gives CDR1 MNHEY, CDR2 SMNVEV (reference sequence). The CDR3 extends over 14 amino acids. The CDR3 is CASMGQGANYGYTF. In DNA form, the CDR3 reads TGTGCCAGCATGGGACAGGGAGCTAACTATGGCTACACCTTC.

This clone turned up a few times. The chain employs TRBV7-8 and TRBJ1-1; 7 nucleotides match TRBD1. CDR1 and CDR2 from the germline V gene are SGHVS and FQNEAQ. The CDR3 covers 16 residues. J gave up 0 bases and V 6 bases, and 10 bases lay outside the gene matches. The CDR3 coding sequence is TGTGCCAGCAGGTCTACCGGGACAGTGATGAACACTGAAGCTTTCTTT. This sequence encodes CASRSTGTVMNTEAFF. The entire variable domain, with the rest obtained from reference TRBV7-8 and TRBJ1-1, is as follows: GAGVSQSPRYKVAKRGQDVALRCDPISGHVSLFWYQQALGQGPEFLTYFQNEAQLDKSGLPSDRFFAERPEGSVSTLKIQRTQQEDSAVYLCASRSTGTVMNTEAFFGQGTRLTVV.

The V and J genes are TRBV5-6 and TRBJ2-5; 8 nucleotides agree with TRBD2. The CDR3 covers 16 residues. The J segment lost 4 bases and the V segment lost 2 bases, leaving 10 bases of the junction unmatched. Germline values: CDR1 SGHDT, CDR2 YYEEEE. The DNA of the CDR3 is TGTGCCAGCAGCTTTATTGCGGGGGGTTATGGAGAGACCCAGTACTTC. Translation gives CASSFIAGGYGETQYF. The full variable domain, rest sourced from reference TRBV5-6 and TRBJ2-5, is DAGVTQSPTHLIKTRGQQVTLRCSPKSGHDTVSWYQQALGQGPQFIFQYYEEEERQRGNFPDRFSGHQFPNYSSELNVNALLLGDSALYLCASSFIAGGYGETQYFGPGTRLLVL.

The rearrangement joins TRBV27 to TRBJ2-7, with no clear D. The CDR3 extends over 14 amino acids. V shed 0 bases and J shed 6 bases, with 12 bases lying between them. CDR1 MNHEY and CDR2 SMNVEV come from the germline V gene (reference sequence). CDR3 loop: CASSLSIQVLEQYF. Written as DNA, the CDR3 is TGTGCCAGCAGTTTATCGATTCAGGTCCTCGAGCAGTACTTC.

The chain uses TRBV7-9 and TRBJ2-3; D not resolved. The germline V and J ends were trimmed by 5 bases and 0 bases, with 9 bases remaining between them. This CDR3 is built from 14 residues. Germline V CDR1 and CDR2: SEHNR, FQNEAQ (reference sequence). This CDR3 reads CASSRYSSTDTQYF. In nucleotides, the CDR3 is TGTGCCAGCAGCCGCTATAGTAGCACAGATACGCAGTATTTT.

The J gene is TRBJ1-1, the V gene TRBV7-9; D possibly corresponds to TRBD1 (5 bases). The germline CDR1 and CDR2 sequences are SEHNR and FQNEAQ (reference sequence). There are 14 residues in the CDR3. Trimming took 2 bases from V and 0 from J, leaving 7 bases between them. CDR3 in DNA: TGTGCCAGCAGCTTAACAGGAATGAACACTGAAGCTTTCTTT. Its protein product is CASSLTGMNTEAFF.

The rearrangement uses TRBV6-6 and TRBJ1-2; 8 positions match TRBD1. This CDR3 contains 13 residues. Germline V CDR1 and CDR2: MNHNY, SVGAGI (reference sequence). V trimming: 6 bases; J trimming: 10 bases; junction bases outside the gene matches: 10. The CDR3 sequence: CASSSGQGIFYTF. The CDR3 nucleotides read TGTGCCAGCAGCTCAGGACAGGGTATTTTCTACACCTTC.

The table lists this clone with a few counts. The chain employs TRBV7-6 and TRBJ2-3, with TRBD2 matching over 8 bases. The CDR3 contains 15 residues. CDR1 and CDR2 from the germline V gene are SGHVS and FNYEAQ. Unmatched junction bases numbered 7, after V lost 6 bases and J lost 2 bases. The CDR3, as DNA: TGTGCCAGCAGTCCTACTAGCGGACTCACAGATACGCAGTATTTT. Amino acids: CASSPTSGLTDTQYF.

The chain combines TRBV2 with TRBJ1-1, with D possibly TRBD1 on 5 matching bases. Germline-derived CDR1 and CDR2 are SNHLY and FYNNEI. V lost 2 bases, J lost 1 base, and 14 bases lay in between. The CDR3 covers 16 residues. The CDR3 nucleotides are TGTGCCAGCAGTGAAAGGTGGGCGGGGGGGAACACTGAAGCTTTCTTT. Its protein product is CASSERWAGGNTEAFF.

This clone was picked up a small number of times. The CDR3 reads CASSIAGHGNQPQHF. CDR3 nucleotides: TGTGCCAGTAGTATAGCGGGACACGGCAATCAGCCCCAGCATTTT. The gene calls are TRBV19 and TRBJ1-5; weak D call: TRBD1 (6 bases). The germline V gene has CDR1 LNHDA and CDR2 SQIVND (reference sequence). The CDR3 spans 15 residues. Trimming removed 1 base from V and 2 bases from J, with 9 bases in between.

The rearrangement uses TRBV27 and TRBJ1-2, with D unresolved. The CDR3 sequence is 15 residues long. CDR1 is MNHEY, CDR2 SMNVEV, per germline (reference sequence). Trimming removed 3 bases at V and 3 bases at J, with 14 bases between. The DNA of the CDR3 is TGTGCCAGCAGTTTCCACAAGGCTGGAGACTATGGCTACACCTTC. Its translation: CASSFHKAGDYGYTF.